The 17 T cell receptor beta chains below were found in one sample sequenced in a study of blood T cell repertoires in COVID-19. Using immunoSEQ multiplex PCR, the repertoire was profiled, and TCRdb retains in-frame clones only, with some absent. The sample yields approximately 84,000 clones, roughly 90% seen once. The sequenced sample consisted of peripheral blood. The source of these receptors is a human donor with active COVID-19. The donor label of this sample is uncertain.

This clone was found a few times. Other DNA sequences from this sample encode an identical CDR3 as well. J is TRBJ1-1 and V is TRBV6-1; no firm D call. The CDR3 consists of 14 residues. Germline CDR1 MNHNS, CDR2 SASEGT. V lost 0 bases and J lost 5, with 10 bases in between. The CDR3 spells CASSEAGSGTEAFF. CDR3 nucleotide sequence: TGTGCCAGCAGTGAAGCGGGGAGTGGTACTGAAGCTTTCTTT.

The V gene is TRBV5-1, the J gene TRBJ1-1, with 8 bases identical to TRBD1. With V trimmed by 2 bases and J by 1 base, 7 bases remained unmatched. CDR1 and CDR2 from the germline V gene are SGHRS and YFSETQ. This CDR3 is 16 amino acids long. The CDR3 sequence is CASSFSLTGANTEAFF. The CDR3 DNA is TGCGCCAGCAGCTTCAGCCTGACAGGGGCGAACACTGAAGCTTTCTTT.

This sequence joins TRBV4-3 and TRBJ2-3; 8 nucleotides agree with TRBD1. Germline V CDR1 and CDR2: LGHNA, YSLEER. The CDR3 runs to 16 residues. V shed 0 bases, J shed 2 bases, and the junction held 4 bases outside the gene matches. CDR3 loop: CASSQELDRATDTQYF. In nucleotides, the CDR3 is TGCGCCAGCAGCCAAGAACTGGACAGGGCCACAGATACGCAGTATTTT.

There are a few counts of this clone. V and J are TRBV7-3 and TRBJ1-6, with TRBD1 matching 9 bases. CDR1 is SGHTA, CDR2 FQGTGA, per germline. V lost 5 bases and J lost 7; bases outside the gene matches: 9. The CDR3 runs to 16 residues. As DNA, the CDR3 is TGTGCCAGCAGCCTCTCGGGACAGGGAACAAATTCACCCCTCCACTTT. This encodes CASSLSGQGTNSPLHF.

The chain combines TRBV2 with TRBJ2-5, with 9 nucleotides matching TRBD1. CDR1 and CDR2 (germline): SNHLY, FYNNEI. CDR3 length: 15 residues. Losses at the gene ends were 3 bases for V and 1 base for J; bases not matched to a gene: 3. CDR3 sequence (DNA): TGTGCCAGCAGTGAGGGACAGGGACTCCAAGAGACCCAGTACTTC. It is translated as CASSEGQGLQETQYF.

As DNA, the CDR3 is TGTGCCAGCAGCCAAGTGTTTCCTAGCGGGGGGTTCCGGGTAGCTTTGGATACGCAGTATTTT. This translates into CASSQVFPSGGFRVALDTQYF. The rearrangement joins TRBV3-1 (or the pseudogene TRBV3-2) to TRBJ2-3; 11 bases map to TRBD2. Germline V gives CDR1 LGHDT, CDR2 YNNKEL (reference sequence). The CDR3 has 21 residues. The ends lost 1 base at V and 6 bases at J; junction bases unmatched: 21.

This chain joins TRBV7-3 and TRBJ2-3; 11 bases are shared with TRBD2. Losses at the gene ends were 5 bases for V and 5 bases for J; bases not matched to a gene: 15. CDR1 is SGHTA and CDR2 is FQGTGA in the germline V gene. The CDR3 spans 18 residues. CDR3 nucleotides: TGTGCCAGCAGCCAATCGACCGTTAGCGGGGGGGCCGGAGATACGCAGTATTTT. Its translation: CASSQSTVSGGAGDTQYF.

The CDR3 spells CASSQRQGSRDTQYF. CDR3 bases: TGTGCCAGCTCACAGCGACAGGGATCGCGGGATACGCAGTATTTT. This chain joins TRBV18 and TRBJ2-3; 7 bases are a match to TRBD1. Per the germline V gene, CDR1 is KGHSH and CDR2 is LQKENI. With 4 bases clipped from V and 6 bases from J, the junction kept 10 bases outside the gene matches. CDR3 length: 15 amino acids.

DNA for the CDR3: TGTGCCAGCAGCAAAGTAGGGACACGAATTTCCTACGAGCAGTACTTC. This translates into CASSKVGTRISYEQYF. The rearrangement joins TRBV21-1 to TRBJ2-7; the table's D gene call, TRBD1, was not cross checked with the DNA. TRBV21-1 is a pseudogene locus. CDR3 size: 16 residues.

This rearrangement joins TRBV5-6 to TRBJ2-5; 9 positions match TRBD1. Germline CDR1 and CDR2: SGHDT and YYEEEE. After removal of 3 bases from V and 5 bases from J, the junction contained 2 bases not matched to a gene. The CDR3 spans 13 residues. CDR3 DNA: TGTGCCAGCAGCTGGGACAGGGCTGAGACCCAGTACTTC. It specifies CASSWDRAETQYF.

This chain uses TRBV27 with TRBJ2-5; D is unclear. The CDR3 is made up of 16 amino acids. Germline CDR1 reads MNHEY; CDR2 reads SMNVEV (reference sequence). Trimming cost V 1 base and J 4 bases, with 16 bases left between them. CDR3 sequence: CASSLLSSTFRETQYF. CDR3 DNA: TGTGCCAGCAGTTTATTAAGTAGTACGTTTCGAGAGACCCAGTACTTC.

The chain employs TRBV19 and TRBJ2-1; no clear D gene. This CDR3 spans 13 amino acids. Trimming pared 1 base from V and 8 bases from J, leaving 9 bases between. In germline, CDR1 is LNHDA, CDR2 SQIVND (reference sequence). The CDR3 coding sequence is TGTGCCAGTAGTATAGTTGGCGAGGATGAGCAGTTCTTC. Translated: CASSIVGEDEQFF.

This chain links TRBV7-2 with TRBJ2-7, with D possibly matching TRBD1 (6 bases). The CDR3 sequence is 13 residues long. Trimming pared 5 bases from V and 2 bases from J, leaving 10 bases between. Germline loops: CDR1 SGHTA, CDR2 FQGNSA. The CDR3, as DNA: TGTGCCAGCAGCACGGGACACCCCTACGAGCAGTACTTC. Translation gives CASSTGHPYEQYF.

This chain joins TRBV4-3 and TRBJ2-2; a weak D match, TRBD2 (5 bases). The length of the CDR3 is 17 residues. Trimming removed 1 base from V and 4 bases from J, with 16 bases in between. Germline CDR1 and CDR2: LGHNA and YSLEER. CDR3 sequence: CASSQATAGVGTGELFF. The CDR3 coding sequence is TGCGCCAGCAGCCAAGCCACCGCCGGGGTGGGCACCGGGGAGCTGTTTTTT.

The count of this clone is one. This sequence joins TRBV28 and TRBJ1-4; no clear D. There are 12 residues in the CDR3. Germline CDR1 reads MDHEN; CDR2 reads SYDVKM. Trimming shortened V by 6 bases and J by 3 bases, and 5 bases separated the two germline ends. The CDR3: CASRQSNEKLFF. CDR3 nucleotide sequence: TGTGCCAGCAGGCAGTCTAATGAAAAACTGTTTTTT.

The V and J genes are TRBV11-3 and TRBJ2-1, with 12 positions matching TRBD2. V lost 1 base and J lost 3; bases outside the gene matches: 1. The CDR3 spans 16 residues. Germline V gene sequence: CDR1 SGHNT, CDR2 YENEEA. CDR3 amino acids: CASSLASGGGYNEQFF. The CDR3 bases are TGTGCCAGCAGCTTAGCTAGCGGGGGGGGCTACAATGAGCAGTTCTTC.

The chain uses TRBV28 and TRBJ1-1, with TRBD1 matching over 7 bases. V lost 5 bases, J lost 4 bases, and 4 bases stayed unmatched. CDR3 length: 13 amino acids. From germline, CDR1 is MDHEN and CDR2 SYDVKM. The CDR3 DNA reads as TGTGCCAGCAGTCCACACAGGGGCACTGAAGCTTTCTTT. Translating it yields CASSPHRGTEAFF. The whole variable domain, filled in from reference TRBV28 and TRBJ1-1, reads DVKVTQSSRYLVKRTGEKVFLECVQDMDHENMFWYRQDPGLGLRLIYFSYDVKMKEKGDIPEGYSVSREKKERFSLILESASTNQTSMYLCASSPHRGTEAFFGQGTRLTVV.